The text below deals with one TCR beta chain. Its antigen is not identified. The data are from a study of cytomegalovirus exposure and HLA in healthy donors. PCR used 60 Vbeta primers and 13 Jbeta primers. Repertoires were generated with immunoSEQ multiplex PCR, while TCRdb's copy carries only in-frame clones and drops some. This sample yields around 40,000 clones, of which 68% are seen a single time; around 3.9% belongs to the top ten. V gave up 8 bases and J gave up 3 bases; unmatched junction bases: 11. Germline CDR1 is SNHLY and CDR2 is FYNNEI. The length of the CDR3 is 15 residues. Overall study findings and caveats: It was assumed in the presence/absence analyses that sequencing depth was roughly uniform across donors. Segments of the TCR beta V type were, in most cases, productive about 87% or about 30% of the time in an earlier analysis. A later analysis reportedly identified an Asian-associated ancestry cluster as carrying fewer N-insertions than the approximately 640-donor mean.

The chain links TRBV2 to TRBJ2-7; 9 nucleotides line up with TRBD2. Sequencing input: PBMCs. This receptor was taken from a man aged 40-49 years in good health and CMV-seronegative. The CDR3 here is CASGGSGGSVYEQYF. The CDR3, as DNA: TGTGCCAGCGGTGGAAGCGGGGGGAGCGTCTACGAGCAGTACTTC.